These 4 T cell receptor beta chains were sequenced from one sample in a study of shared clonotypes between healthy human individuals. Clones were sequenced by immunoSEQ multiplex PCR, and TCRdb holds only the in-frame ones, with some missing. The data show about 2 million clones, with approximately 95% seen just once and under 0.15% held by the top ten. The sequenced sample consisted of naive CD4+ T cells sorted from blood. Stated subset: CD45RA+ positively selected. The receptors originated from a man between 18 and 29 years old in good health.

The chain couples TRBV6-1 to TRBJ2-3, with unresolved D. The CDR3 has 14 amino acids. Deletions cut 2 bases from V and 2 bases from J, with 8 bases between. The germline gives CDR1 MNHNS, CDR2 SASEGT. Here the CDR3 DNA reads TGTGCCAGCAGTGAATCGCACCCCACAGATACGCAGTATTTT. Translation: CASSESHPTDTQYF.

The chain couples TRBV2 to TRBJ2-7; 10 positions match TRBD1. V shed 8 bases, J shed 5 bases, and the junction held 3 bases outside the gene matches. Germline V gives CDR1 SNHLY, CDR2 FYNNEI. The CDR3 runs 12 residues. CDR3 region: CASRDRGDEQYF. DNA for the CDR3: TGTGCCAGCCGGGACAGGGGAGACGAGCAGTACTTC.

This clone was detected many times. V is TRBV5-8 and J is TRBJ2-5; D is possibly TRBD2 (6 bases). This CDR3 is built from 12 residues. V was cut by 7 bases and J by 5 bases, with 12 bases left in between. Germline loops: CDR1 SGHTS, CDR2 YDEGEE. In DNA form, the CDR3 reads TGTGCCAGCCTCCGACTAGTGGAGACCCAGTACTTC. It yields the protein CASLRLVETQYF.

This clone was seen just once. This chain uses TRBV5-1 with TRBJ2-3; 8 bases map to TRBD2. V lost 0 bases and J lost 5; bases outside the gene matches: 5. Germline CDR1 is SGHRS and CDR2 is YFSETQ. This CDR3 spans 15 amino acids. The CDR3 loop is CASSLVPGGQDTQYF. DNA of the CDR3: TGCGCCAGCAGCTTGGTCCCGGGGGGGCAAGATACGCAGTATTTT.